This entry is about one T cell receptor beta chain. This receptor's antigen is unknown. Per-base qualities were not stored, and no clone one base away is much larger. The germline V gene yields MNHEY for CDR1 and SVGAGI for CDR2. The V and J ends are trimmed by 6 bases and 2 bases, leaving 16 bases between them. The CDR3 has 15 amino acids, counting the end cysteine and phenylalanine. Only CDR3 DNA remains: 45 bases, in frame from the first base. The CDR3 regions of human TCRbeta chains were analyzed by immunosequencing. In the original analysis: Repertoire TCRs were checked for matches against a reference library of SARS-CoV-2-specific TCRs that had been generated using the MIRA antigen-specificity platform. Breadth was defined as the fraction of unique TCRs that were SARS-CoV-2-associated, and depth was defined as the fraction of total T cells that were SARS-CoV-2-associated. Using the MIRA data, each spike-specific TCR was assigned both to the spike region to which the TCR was reactive and to a CD4 or CD8 class. Log10-transformed breadth and depth values were compared by one-way ANOVA with Sidak's multiple comparisons tests. Imported from immuneACCESS, the table was reduced by TCRdb to in-frame sequences with V and J called. These copies leave out some clones; in studies compared against another copy, an unresolved V gene accounts for under half, and the cause of the remainder is not known. Clone size and V and J calls were adopted from that table, with D and trimming inferred from the DNA. The sample includes about 150,000 clones, with 85% to 90% observed a single time. The biggest ten clones account for about 5.1% of the sample.

Per the publication, the time point label means: baseline before first vaccination. The treatment or condition tag for this specimen amounts to: meningococcal conjugate vaccine given as trial control. Vaccinee samples came from UK trials COV001 and COV002, including a single-blind randomized controlled phase 2/3 trial of AZD1222 (ChAdOx1 nCoV-19) in healthy adults. For TCRbeta chain sequencing, PBMC samples were collected from trial participants at day 0 and at day 28 after the second dose. The sample is drawn from a study of T cell responses to AZD1222 COVID-19 vaccine (dated by TCRdb to the early 2020s). Turning to the overall study: TCR sequencing was performed for roughly 250 trial participants, of whom about 200 were given two doses of AZD1222 and approximately 25 were given two doses of MenACWY control vaccine. Trial participants were enrolled into age subgroups of 18-55, 56-69 and 70-plus years, which contained 148, 28 and 57 TCR-sequenced participants, respectively. Broader findings and caveats from the paper: Because no day 14 peak-response samples were available, repertoires were characterized only after the peak T cell response. In the small 56-69-year group, the increase in depth fell short of significance, most likely because of low power. Only six AZD1222 recipients were SARS-CoV-2 seropositive at baseline, limiting conclusions about previously exposed vaccinees. Vaccine-associated CD4 TCRs spanned the whole spike protein, with dominant responses in regions 160-218 and 743-854. Nearly half of unique spike-specific TCRs reportedly recognized epitopes outside regions mutated in the B.1.351 and B.1.1.7 variants. Participants were mostly white British and included more females than males, and it was suggested by the authors that clonal diversity may have been underestimated. Spike-specific TCR breadth and depth rose significantly after two AZD1222 doses compared with day 0 and with MenACWY recipients.

This clonotype originated in an adult in good health. The rearrangement joined TRBV6-5 to TRBJ1-2; TRBD1 is possibly the D segment (6 matching bases). This specimen was peripheral blood, taken on day 0 of MenACWY control vaccination. The nucleotides read TGTGCCAGCAGCCAAGCTTGGACAGAGAACTATGGCTACACCTTC. Translated, this gives CASSQAWTENYGYTF.